Listed below are T cell receptor beta chains from one sample, sequenced in a study of T cell repertoires in cytomegalovirus infection. These receptors are not linked to any known antigen. TCRdb analysed the reads with MiXCR anew, one entry per CDR3 protein. The sample includes hundreds of thousands of distinct CDR3 sequences, 29% seen only once; the top ten take 15% to 20%. The sequenced sample was cultured PBMCs, obtained from culture after CMV antigen stimulation. These receptors originate from a human donor in good health (CMV status not recorded). Some clones in this sample may be carry-over from other donors' samples. Each CDR3 is given with its conserved first and last residue. A D gene is named only where the DNA matches it firmly. Clone size is stated in some rows and not others, as once, few, many or a class when expanded.

j_call: TRBJ1-5; clone_size: few; d_call: NA; v_call: TRBV6-1; cdr3_nt: TGTGCCAGCAGTTACGCATCCGGGGGTGGCAATCAGCCCCAGCATTTT; cdr3_aa: CASSYASGGGNQPQHF
j_call: TRBJ2-5; clone_size: NA; d_call: NA; v_call: TRBV6-2/TRBV6-3; cdr3_nt: TGTGCCAGCACCGCAGAGTACCAAGAGACCCAGTACTTC; cdr3_aa: CASTAEYQETQYF
j_call: TRBJ2-7; clone_size: NA; d_call: TRBD2; v_call: TRBV5-1; cdr3_nt: TGCGCCAGCAGCTTGGAGACTAGCGGGTCCTACGAGCAGTACTTC; cdr3_aa: CASSLETSGSYEQYF
j_call: TRBJ1-1; clone_size: NA; d_call: TRBD1; v_call: TRBV5-1; cdr3_nt: TGCGCCAGCAGCCATGGGGAGGGGGCAAACACTGAAGCTTTCTTT; cdr3_aa: CASSHGEGANTEAFF
j_call: TRBJ2-4; clone_size: NA; d_call: NA; v_call: TRBV12-3/TRBV12-4; cdr3_nt: TGTGCCAGCAGCCACAGCTCAGGGGCCAAAAACATTCAGTACTTC; cdr3_aa: CASSHSSGAKNIQYF
j_call: TRBJ2-3; clone_size: NA; d_call: NA; v_call: TRBV24-1; cdr3_nt: TGTGCCACCAGTTTTATAGGTCCCAGAAGGACGCAGTATTTT; cdr3_aa: CATSFIGPRRTQYF
j_call: TRBJ2-5; clone_size: NA; d_call: TRBD1; v_call: TRBV11-2; cdr3_nt: TGTGCCAGCAGCCATACGCCGGGACAGCAAGAGACCCAGTACTTC; cdr3_aa: CASSHTPGQQETQYF
j_call: TRBJ2-7; clone_size: NA; d_call: NA; v_call: TRBV3-1; cdr3_nt: TGTGCCAGCAGCCGATCTTATGGCGAGCAGTACTTC; cdr3_aa: CASSRSYGEQYF
j_call: TRBJ1-2; clone_size: NA; d_call: NA; v_call: TRBV7-9; cdr3_nt: TGTGCCAGCAGTTCCGGGACGGACTTCCTACGATACTATGGCTACACCTTC; cdr3_aa: CASSSGTDFLRYYGYTF
j_call: TRBJ2-7; clone_size: many; d_call: TRBD1; v_call: TRBV4-2; cdr3_nt: TGTGCCAGCAGCCAGGGACAGGGGTCCTCCGAGCAGTACTTC; cdr3_aa: CASSQGQGSSEQYF
j_call: TRBJ1-1; clone_size: many; d_call: NA; v_call: TRBV11-2; cdr3_nt: TGTGCCAGCAGCTTAGACAGGGTAAAAGCTTTCTTT; cdr3_aa: CASSLDRVKAFF
j_call: TRBJ1-5; clone_size: NA; d_call: NA; v_call: TRBV20-1; cdr3_nt: TGCAGTGCTAGTGGAGGACTGATGGTTAGCAATCAGCCCCAGCATTTT; cdr3_aa: CSASGGLMVSNQPQHF
j_call: TRBJ2-1; clone_size: NA; d_call: TRBD1; v_call: TRBV20-1; cdr3_nt: TGCAGTGCACAGACAGGGGGAAATGAGCAGTTCTTC; cdr3_aa: CSAQTGGNEQFF
j_call: TRBJ1-6; clone_size: NA; d_call: TRBD1; v_call: TRBV6-5; cdr3_nt: TGTGCCAGCAGAACGACAGGGGTTAATTCACCCCTCCACTTT; cdr3_aa: CASRTTGVNSPLHF
j_call: TRBJ1-2; clone_size: NA; d_call: TRBD1; v_call: TRBV7-8; cdr3_nt: TGTGCCAGCAGCCCCCGGGACAGGGGATCCTATGGCTACACCTTC; cdr3_aa: CASSPRDRGSYGYTF
j_call: TRBJ1-1; clone_size: NA; d_call: NA; v_call: TRBV5-4; cdr3_nt: TGTGCCAGCAGCTTGGGTGGGGAGAGGACTGAAGCTTTCTTT; cdr3_aa: CASSLGGERTEAFF
j_call: TRBJ2-7; clone_size: few; d_call: NA; v_call: TRBV4-1; cdr3_nt: TGCGCCAGCAGCCAAGAGGAGGCGTCCTACGAGCAGTACTTC; cdr3_aa: CASSQEEASYEQYF
j_call: TRBJ1-1; clone_size: few; d_call: NA; v_call: TRBV19; cdr3_nt: TGTGCCAGTAGTATGGGACTGGGAACTGAAGCTTTCTTT; cdr3_aa: CASSMGLGTEAFF
j_call: TRBJ1-1; clone_size: few; d_call: NA; v_call: TRBV11-2; cdr3_nt: TGTGCCAGCAGTGTTGGGGGAACTGAAGCTTTCTTT; cdr3_aa: CASSVGGTEAFF
j_call: TRBJ2-1; clone_size: few; d_call: TRBD2; v_call: TRBV12-3/TRBV12-4; cdr3_nt: TGTGCCAGCACCCTGGGGGGGTATGAGCAGTTCTTC; cdr3_aa: CASTLGGYEQFF
j_call: TRBJ2-1; clone_size: many; d_call: NA; v_call: TRBV3-1; cdr3_nt: TGTGCCAGCAGGGGGGGAAATGAGCAGTTCTTC; cdr3_aa: CASRGGNEQFF
j_call: TRBJ2-5; clone_size: NA; d_call: TRBD1; v_call: TRBV7-2; cdr3_nt: TGTGCCAGCAGCTTCACAGGGGGCGGGGAGACCCAGTACTTC; cdr3_aa: CASSFTGGGETQYF
j_call: TRBJ2-1; clone_size: NA; d_call: TRBD2; v_call: TRBV10-3; cdr3_nt: TGTGCCATCAAGGCGGGAGAGACCCATGAGCAGTTCTTC; cdr3_aa: CAIKAGETHEQFF
j_call: TRBJ2-5; clone_size: NA; d_call: NA; v_call: TRBV7-3; cdr3_nt: TGTGCCAGCAGCCTCGACGGGACTCCTGGTGGGACCCAGTACTTC; cdr3_aa: CASSLDGTPGGTQYF
j_call: TRBJ1-5; clone_size: few; d_call: NA; v_call: TRBV4-2; cdr3_nt: TGTGCCAGCAGCCCGTCGGACAGTAGCAATCAGCCCCAGCATTTT; cdr3_aa: CASSPSDSSNQPQHF
j_call: TRBJ2-7; clone_size: NA; d_call: TRBD2; v_call: TRBV11-1; cdr3_nt: TGTGCCAGCAGCTCCCGACTAGCATTCTACGAGCAGTACTTC; cdr3_aa: CASSSRLAFYEQYF
j_call: TRBJ2-1; clone_size: few; d_call: TRBD2; v_call: TRBV7-9; cdr3_nt: TGTGCCAGCAGCCCTAGCGGGGGCAATGAGCAGTTCTTC; cdr3_aa: CASSPSGGNEQFF
j_call: TRBJ1-2; clone_size: NA; d_call: NA; v_call: TRBV25-1; cdr3_nt: TGTGCCAGCAGTGACCGAGTGGAAAACTATGGCTACACCTTC; cdr3_aa: CASSDRVENYGYTF